This T cell receptor beta chain was recorded in a study of blood T cell repertoires in COVID-19. Study overall: The United States, Italy and Spain supplied acute and convalescent COVID-19 samples. Sample material is recorded as cDNA or gDNA derived from T cells, B-cell-depleted T cells, or PBMCs.

Trimming pared 6 bases from V and 4 bases from J, leaving 16 bases between. Germline-derived CDR1 and CDR2 are ENHRY and SYGVKD. The CDR3 totals 14 residues. Authors' processing steps: Amplification from reference gene primers served as the basis for estimated nucleated cell counts. Here immunoSEQ multiplex PCR was the method, and the copy in TCRdb shows in-frame clones only, minus some. The V and J calls and clone size were taken over from that table, and D and trimming were inferred from the DNA. The sample holds just over 150,000 clones, 75% to 90% seen once. The gene calls are TRBV10-3 and TRBJ2-7; TRBD1 might be the D (6 bases). The specimen was peripheral blood. The source of this sequence is a woman aged 40 to 55 with acute or convalescent COVID-19. The CDR3: CAIRPSTGTYEQYF. The CDR3 region has the DNA TGTGCCATCAGGCCCTCGACAGGTACTTACGAGCAGTACTTC.